This TCR beta chain originates from a study of blood T cell repertoires in COVID-19. Study-wide background: Sites across the United States, Italy and Spain contributed samples from acute and convalescent COVID-19. From T cells, B-cell-depleted T cells, or PBMCs came the material, which was cDNA or gDNA.

V was cut by 2 bases and J by 9 bases, with 13 bases left in between. This CDR3 is built from 13 residues. Original methodology: Researchers report that nucleated cell counts were estimated from reference gene primer amplification. This table comes from immunoSEQ multiplex PCR, and its TCRdb copy is limited to in-frame clones, with some not included. V, J and clone size are taken as reported in that table, and D and trimming were inferred from the DNA itself. The sample consists of about 260,000 clones, around 87% of them appearing once. Sequencing was done on a sample of peripheral blood. V usage is TRBV12-3 or TRBV12-4 and J usage is TRBJ2-5; no firm D call. The TCR comes from a woman in her thirties or forties who had recovered from COVID-19. The CDR3 reads CASSLNAMAAQYF. The DNA of the CDR3 is TGTGCCAGCAGTTTAAACGCAATGGCGGCCCAGTACTTC.